Following are 4 T cell receptor beta chains from one sample sequenced in a study of T cell repertoires in cytomegalovirus infection. MiXCR, applied by TCRdb to the reads, yields one record per CDR3 protein. The data contain 750,000 to 950,000 distinct CDR3 sequences, almost 30% of them seen just once; the ten biggest clones take up around 12%. For these TCRs, the target antigens are not known. The sequenced sample was cultured CD8+ T cells from PBMCs, obtained from culture after CMV antigen stimulation. These receptors originate from a human donor in good health (CMV status not recorded). Some clones in this sample may be carry-over from other donors' samples.

This chain links TRBV5-4 with TRBJ1-2; D is unresolved. V gave up 2 bases and J gave up 7 bases, with 6 bases separating them. CDR1 is SGHNT and CDR2 is YYREEE in the germline V gene (reference sequence). The CDR3 is made up of 11 amino acids. For the CDR3, the DNA is TGTGCCAGCAGCTTCAGAAGTGGCTACACCTTC. Amino acid sequence: CASSFRSGYTF.

This clonotype has just a few counts. The chain is built from TRBV28 and TRBJ1-3; D is ambiguous. The CDR3 length is 14 residues. CDR1 MDHEN and CDR2 SYDVKM come from the germline V gene. Deletions cut 6 bases from V and 4 bases from J, with 13 bases between. Here the CDR3 DNA reads TGTGCCAGCAGCCGCAGGACGGGGGGAAACACCATATATTTT. It codes for CASSRRTGGNTIYF.

The chain is built from TRBV28 and TRBJ2-7; 10 nucleotides match TRBD2. The CDR3 covers 16 residues. V trimming: 5 bases; J trimming: 2 bases; junction bases outside the gene matches: 9. Per the germline V gene, CDR1 is MDHEN and CDR2 is SYDVKM. CDR3 coding DNA: TGTGCCAGCAGTCCTTTAGCGGGGGGCCTCGCCTACGAGCAGTACGTC. It specifies CASSPLAGGLAYEQYV.

The V call is TRBV12-3 or TRBV12-4, the J call TRBJ1-2, with D perhaps matching TRBD1 (6 bases). The CDR3 has 14 residues. The V gene lost 5 bases and the J gene lost 4 bases, with 14 bases spanning the gap. The CDR3 is CASSTGWGGYGYTF. CDR3 nucleotide sequence: TGTGCCAGCAGTACAGGGTGGGGGGGCTATGGCTACACCTTC.